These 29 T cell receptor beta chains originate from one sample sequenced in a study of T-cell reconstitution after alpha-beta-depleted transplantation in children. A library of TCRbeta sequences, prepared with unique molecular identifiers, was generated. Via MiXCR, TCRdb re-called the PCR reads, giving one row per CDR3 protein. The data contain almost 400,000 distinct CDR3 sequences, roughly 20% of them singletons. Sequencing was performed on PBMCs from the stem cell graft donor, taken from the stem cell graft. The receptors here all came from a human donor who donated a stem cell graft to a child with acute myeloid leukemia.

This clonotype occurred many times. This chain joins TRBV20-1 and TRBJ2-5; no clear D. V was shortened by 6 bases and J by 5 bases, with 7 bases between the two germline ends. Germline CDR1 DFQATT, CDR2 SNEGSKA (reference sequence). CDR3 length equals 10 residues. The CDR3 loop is CSAVGETQYF. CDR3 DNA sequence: TGCAGTGCAGTTGGGGAGACCCAGTACTTC.

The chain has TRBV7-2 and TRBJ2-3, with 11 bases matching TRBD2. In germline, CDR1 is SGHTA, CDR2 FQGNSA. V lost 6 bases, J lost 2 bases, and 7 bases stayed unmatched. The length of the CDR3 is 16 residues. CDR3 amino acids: CASRDPGLAATDTQYF. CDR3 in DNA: TGTGCCAGCAGGGATCCGGGACTAGCGGCCACAGATACGCAGTATTTT. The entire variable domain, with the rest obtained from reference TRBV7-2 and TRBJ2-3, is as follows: GAGVSQSPSNKVTEKGKDVELRCDPISGHTALYWYRQSLGQGLEFLIYFQGNSAPDKSGLPSDRFSAERTGGSVSTLTIQRTQQEDSAVYLCASRDPGLAATDTQYFGPGTRLTVL.

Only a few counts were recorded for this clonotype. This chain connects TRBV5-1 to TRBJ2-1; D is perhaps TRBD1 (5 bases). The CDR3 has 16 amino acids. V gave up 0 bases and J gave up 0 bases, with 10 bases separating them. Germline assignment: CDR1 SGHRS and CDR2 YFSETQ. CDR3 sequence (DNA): TGCGCCAGCAGCTTGGATGGCCAGGGCTCCTACAATGAGCAGTTCTTC. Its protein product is CASSLDGQGSYNEQFF.

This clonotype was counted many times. The chain's CDR3 is CASSPGQGVWNEQFF. DNA for the CDR3: TGTGCCAGCAGTCCGGGACAGGGGGTCTGGAATGAGCAGTTCTTC. The chain combines TRBV12-3 or TRBV12-4 with TRBJ2-1; 11 positions match TRBD1. The CDR3 has 15 amino acids. The V segment lost 5 bases and the J segment 7 bases; nucleotides outside the gene matches: 7.

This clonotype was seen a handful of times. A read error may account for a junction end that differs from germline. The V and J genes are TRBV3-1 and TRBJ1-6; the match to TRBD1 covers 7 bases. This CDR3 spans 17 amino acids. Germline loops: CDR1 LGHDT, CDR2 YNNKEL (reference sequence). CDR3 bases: TGTGCCAGCAGACAAGGCACATCCGGGACAGCTAATTCACCCCTCCACTTT. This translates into CASRQGTSGTANSPLHF. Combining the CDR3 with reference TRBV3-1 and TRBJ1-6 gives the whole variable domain DTAVSQTPKYLVTQMGNDKSIKCEQNLGHDTMYWYKQDSKKFLKIMFSYNNKELIINETVPNRFSPKSPDKAHLNLHINSLELGDSAVYFCASRQGTSGTANSPLHFGNGTRLTVT.

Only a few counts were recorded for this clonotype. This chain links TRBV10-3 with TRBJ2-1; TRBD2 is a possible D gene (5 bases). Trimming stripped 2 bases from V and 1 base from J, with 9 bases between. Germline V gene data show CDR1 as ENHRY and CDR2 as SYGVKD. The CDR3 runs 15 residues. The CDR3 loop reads CAISEREGSYNEQFF. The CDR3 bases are TGTGCCATCAGTGAGCGGGAAGGATCCTACAATGAGCAGTTCTTC.

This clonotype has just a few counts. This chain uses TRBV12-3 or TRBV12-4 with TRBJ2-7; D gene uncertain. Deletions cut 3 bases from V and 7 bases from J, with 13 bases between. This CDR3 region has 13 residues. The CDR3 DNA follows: TGTGCCAGCAGTTTGTTAGGCCCTAGAGAGCAGTACTTC. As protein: CASSLLGPREQYF.

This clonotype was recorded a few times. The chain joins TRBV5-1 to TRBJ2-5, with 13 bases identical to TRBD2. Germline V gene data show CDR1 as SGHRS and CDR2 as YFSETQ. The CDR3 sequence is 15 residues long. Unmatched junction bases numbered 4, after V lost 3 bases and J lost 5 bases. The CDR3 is CASSSGTSGTETQYF. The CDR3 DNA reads TGCGCCAGCAGCTCCGGGACTAGCGGGACCGAGACCCAGTACTTC. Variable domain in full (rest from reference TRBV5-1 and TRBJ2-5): KAGVTQTPRYLIKTRGQQVTLSCSPISGHRSVSWYQQTPGQGLQFLFEYFSETQRNKGNFPGRFSGRQFSNSRSEMNVSTLELGDSALYLCASSSGTSGTETQYFGPGTRLLVL.

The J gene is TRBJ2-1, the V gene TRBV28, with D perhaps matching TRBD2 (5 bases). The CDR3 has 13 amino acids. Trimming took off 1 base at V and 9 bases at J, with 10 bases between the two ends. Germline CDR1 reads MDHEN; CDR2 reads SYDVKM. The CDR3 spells CASSLSGWGEQFF. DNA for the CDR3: TGTGCCAGCAGTTTATCGGGGTGGGGTGAGCAGTTCTTC. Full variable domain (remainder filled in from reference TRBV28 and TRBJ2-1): DVKVTQSSRYLVKRTGEKVFLECVQDMDHENMFWYRQDPGLGLRLIYFSYDVKMKEKGDIPEGYSVSREKKERFSLILESASTNQTSMYLCASSLSGWGEQFFGPGTRLTVL.

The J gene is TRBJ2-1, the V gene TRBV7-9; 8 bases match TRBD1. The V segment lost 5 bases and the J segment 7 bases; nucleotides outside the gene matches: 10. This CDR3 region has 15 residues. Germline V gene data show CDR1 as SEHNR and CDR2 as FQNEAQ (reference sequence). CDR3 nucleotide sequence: TGTGCCAGCAGCCCAGGGACAGGTCTAGAGAATGAGCAGTTCTTC. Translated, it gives CASSPGTGLENEQFF. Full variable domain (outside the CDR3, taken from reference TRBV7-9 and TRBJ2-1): DTGVSQNPRHKITKRGQNVTFRCDPISEHNRLYWYRQTLGQGPEFLTYFQNEAQLEKSRLLSDRFSAERPKGSFSTLEIQRTEQGDSAMYLCASSPGTGLENEQFFGPGTRLTVL.

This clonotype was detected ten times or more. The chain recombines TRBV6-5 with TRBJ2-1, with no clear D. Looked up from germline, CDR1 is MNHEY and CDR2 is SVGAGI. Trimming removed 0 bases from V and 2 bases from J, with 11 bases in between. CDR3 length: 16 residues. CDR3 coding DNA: TGTGCCAGCAGTTACTCGGGTAGTGGAACCTACAATGAGCAGTTCTTC. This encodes CASSYSGSGTYNEQFF.

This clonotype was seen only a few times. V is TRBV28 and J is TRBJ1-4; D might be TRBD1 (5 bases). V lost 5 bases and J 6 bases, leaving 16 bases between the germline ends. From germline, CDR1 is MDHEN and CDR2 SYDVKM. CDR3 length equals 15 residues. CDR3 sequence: CASSPSGAVDEKLFF. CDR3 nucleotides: TGTGCCAGCAGTCCGTCCGGGGCGGTGGATGAAAAACTGTTTTTT.

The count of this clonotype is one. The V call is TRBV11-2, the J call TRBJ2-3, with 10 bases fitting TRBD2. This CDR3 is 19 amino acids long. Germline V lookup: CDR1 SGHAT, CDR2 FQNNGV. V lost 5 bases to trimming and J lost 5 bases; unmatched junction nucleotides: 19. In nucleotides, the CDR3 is TGTGCCAGCAGCCCCCGGTTGGGAGTGAGCGGGAGGGCCGTAGATACGCAGTATTTT. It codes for CASSPRLGVSGRAVDTQYF.

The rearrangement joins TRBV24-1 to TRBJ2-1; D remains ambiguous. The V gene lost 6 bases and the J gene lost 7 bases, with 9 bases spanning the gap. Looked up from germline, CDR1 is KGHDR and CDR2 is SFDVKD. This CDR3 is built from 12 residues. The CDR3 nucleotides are TGTGCCACCAGTACTCGGCGAAATGAGCAGTTCTTC. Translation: CATSTRRNEQFF.

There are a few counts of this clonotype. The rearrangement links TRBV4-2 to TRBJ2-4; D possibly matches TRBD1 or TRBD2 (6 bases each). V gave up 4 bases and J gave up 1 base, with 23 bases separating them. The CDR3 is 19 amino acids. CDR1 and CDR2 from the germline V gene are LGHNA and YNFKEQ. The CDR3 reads CASSPAGFGGRVAKNIQYF. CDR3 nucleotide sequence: TGTGCCAGCAGCCCAGCCGGCTTTGGGGGGCGCGTGGCCAAAAACATTCAGTACTTC.

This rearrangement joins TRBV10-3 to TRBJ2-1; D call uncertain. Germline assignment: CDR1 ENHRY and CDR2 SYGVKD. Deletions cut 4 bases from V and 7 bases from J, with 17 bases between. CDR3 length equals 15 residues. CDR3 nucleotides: TGTGCCATCAGTGGGCCCCTCTCTGGCCAGAATGAGCAGTTCTTC. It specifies CAISGPLSGQNEQFF.

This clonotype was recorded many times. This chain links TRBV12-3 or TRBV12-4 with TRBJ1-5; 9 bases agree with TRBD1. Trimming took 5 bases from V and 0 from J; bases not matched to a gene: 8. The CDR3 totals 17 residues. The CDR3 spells CASSSTGQGFSNQPQHF. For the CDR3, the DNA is TGTGCCAGCAGTAGCACGGGACAGGGCTTTAGCAATCAGCCCCAGCATTTT.

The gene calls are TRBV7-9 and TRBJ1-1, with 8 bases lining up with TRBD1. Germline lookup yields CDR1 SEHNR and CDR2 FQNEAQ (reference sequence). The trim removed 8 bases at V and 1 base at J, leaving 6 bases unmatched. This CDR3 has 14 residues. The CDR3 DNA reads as TGTGCCAGCTTCCGGACAGGGACGAACACTGAAGCTTTCTTT. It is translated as CASFRTGTNTEAFF.

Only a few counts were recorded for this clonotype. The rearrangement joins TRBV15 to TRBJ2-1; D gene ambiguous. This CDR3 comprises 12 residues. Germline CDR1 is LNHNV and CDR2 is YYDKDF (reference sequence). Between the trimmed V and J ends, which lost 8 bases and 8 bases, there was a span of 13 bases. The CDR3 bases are TGTGCCACCCTAGATCCTGTGGATGAGCAGTTCTTC. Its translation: CATLDPVDEQFF.

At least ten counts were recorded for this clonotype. The CDR3 region is CAISGQGDGEKLFF. CDR3 sequence (DNA): TGTGCCATCAGTGGACAGGGGGATGGTGAAAAACTGTTTTTT. The J gene is TRBJ1-4, the V gene TRBV10-3, with TRBD1 matching 9 bases. After removal of 4 bases from V and 7 bases from J, the junction contained 4 bases not matched to a gene. The CDR3 is made up of 14 amino acids. The germline gives CDR1 ENHRY, CDR2 SYGVKD.

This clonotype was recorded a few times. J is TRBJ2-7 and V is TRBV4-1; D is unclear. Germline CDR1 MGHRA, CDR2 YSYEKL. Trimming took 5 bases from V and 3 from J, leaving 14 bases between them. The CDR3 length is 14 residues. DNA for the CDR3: TGCGCCAGCAGCACCCAGGAGCTACTCTACGAGCAGTACTTC. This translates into CASSTQELLYEQYF.

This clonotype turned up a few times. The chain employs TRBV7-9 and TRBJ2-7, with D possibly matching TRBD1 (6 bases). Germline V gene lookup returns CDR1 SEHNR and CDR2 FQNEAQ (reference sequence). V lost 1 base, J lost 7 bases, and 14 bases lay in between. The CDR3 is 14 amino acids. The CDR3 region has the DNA TGTGCCAGCAGCTTAGACCCAGGGGTTTTTGAGCAGTACTTC. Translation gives CASSLDPGVFEQYF.

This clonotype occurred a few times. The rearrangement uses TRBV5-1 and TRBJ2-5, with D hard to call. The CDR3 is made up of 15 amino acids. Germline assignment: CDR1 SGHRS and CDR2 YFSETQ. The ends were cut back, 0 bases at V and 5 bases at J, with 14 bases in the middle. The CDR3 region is CASSLAARIEETQYF. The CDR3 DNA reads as TGCGCCAGCAGCTTGGCCGCTCGGATAGAGGAGACCCAGTACTTC.

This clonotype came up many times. The CDR3: CSVGGLAGVHEQYF. Written as DNA, the CDR3 is TGCAGCGTTGGGGGACTAGCGGGAGTCCACGAGCAGTACTTC. This chain connects TRBV29-1 to TRBJ2-7, with TRBD2 matching 14 bases. The J segment lost 5 bases and the V segment lost 4 bases, leaving 4 bases of the junction unmatched. In germline, CDR1 is SQVTM, CDR2 ANQGSEA. CDR3 length: 14 amino acids.

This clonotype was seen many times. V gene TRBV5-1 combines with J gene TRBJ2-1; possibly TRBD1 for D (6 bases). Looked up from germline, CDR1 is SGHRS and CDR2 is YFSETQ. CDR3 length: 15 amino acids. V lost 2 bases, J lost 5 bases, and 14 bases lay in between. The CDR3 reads CASSFGQPTNNEQFF. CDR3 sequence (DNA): TGCGCCAGCAGCTTTGGACAGCCGACAAACAATGAGCAGTTCTTC.

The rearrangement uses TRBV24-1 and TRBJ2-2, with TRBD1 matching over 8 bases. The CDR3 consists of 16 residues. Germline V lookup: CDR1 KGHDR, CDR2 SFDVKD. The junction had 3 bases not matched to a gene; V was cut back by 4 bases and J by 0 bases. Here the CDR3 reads CATSDRQGTNTGELFF. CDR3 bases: TGTGCCACCAGTGACCGACAGGGGACGAACACCGGGGAGCTGTTTTTT.

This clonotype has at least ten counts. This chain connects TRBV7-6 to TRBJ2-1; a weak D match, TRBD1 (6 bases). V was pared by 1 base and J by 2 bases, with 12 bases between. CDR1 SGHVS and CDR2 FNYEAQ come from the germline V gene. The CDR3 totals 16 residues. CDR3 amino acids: CASSLEGGRTYNEQFF. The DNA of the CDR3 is TGTGCCAGCAGCTTAGAAGGGGGTAGGACCTACAATGAGCAGTTCTTC.

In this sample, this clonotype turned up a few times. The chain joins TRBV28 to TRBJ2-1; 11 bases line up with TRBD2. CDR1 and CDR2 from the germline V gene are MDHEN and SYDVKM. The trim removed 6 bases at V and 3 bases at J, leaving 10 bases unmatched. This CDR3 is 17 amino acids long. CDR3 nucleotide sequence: TGTGCCAGCAGACCCACTAGCGGGAGTCTACTCTACAATGAGCAGTTCTTC. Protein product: CASRPTSGSLLYNEQFF.

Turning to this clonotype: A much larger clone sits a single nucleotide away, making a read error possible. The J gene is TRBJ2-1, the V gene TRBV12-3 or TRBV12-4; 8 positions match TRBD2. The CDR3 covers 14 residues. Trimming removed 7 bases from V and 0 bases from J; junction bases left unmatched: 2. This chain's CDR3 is CASMSGSSYNEQFF. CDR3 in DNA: TGTGCCAGCATGAGCGGGAGCTCCTACAATGAGCAGTTCTTC.